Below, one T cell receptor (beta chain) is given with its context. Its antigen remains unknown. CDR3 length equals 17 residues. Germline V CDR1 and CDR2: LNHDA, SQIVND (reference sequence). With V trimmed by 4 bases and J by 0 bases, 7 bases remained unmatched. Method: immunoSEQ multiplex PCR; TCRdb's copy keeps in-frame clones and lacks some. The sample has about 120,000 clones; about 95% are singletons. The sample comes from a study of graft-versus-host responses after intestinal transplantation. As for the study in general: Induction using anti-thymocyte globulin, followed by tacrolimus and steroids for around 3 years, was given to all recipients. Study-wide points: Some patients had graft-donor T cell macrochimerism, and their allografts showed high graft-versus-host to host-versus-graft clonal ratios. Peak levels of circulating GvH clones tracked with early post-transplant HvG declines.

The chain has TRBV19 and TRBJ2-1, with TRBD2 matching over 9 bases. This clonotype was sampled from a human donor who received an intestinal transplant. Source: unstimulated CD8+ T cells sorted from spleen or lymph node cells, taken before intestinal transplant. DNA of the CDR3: TGTGCCAGTAGTAGCGGGCGAGCGGGAGGCTCCTACAATGAGCAGTTCTTC. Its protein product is CASSSGRAGGSYNEQFF.